The entry below gives a single TCR beta chain sequence along with its context. This clonotype is described as medium-sized (0.01 to 0.1%). Which antigen it targets is not known. No base-level quality is on record; no much larger clone is a single base apart. The data originate from a study of early T cells in non-severe SARS-CoV-2 infection (dated by TCRdb to the early 2020s). In terms of the full investigation: Because TCR sequencing relied on bulk RNA taken from unsorted whole blood, pairing of alpha and beta chains was not possible. The paper's findings and limits, for the study overall: VDJdb matching was skewed toward anti-spike CD8 responses and likely underestimated virus-specific expansions, missing private and CD4 specificities.

Set within a cohort of healthcare workers in London, UK, this nested case-control study involved weekly PCR testing of nasopharyngeal swabs along with blood sampling. Healthcare workers were enrolled in the week of the UK lockdown, from 23 to 31 March 2020, and were followed every week for up to roughly 15 weeks. From the cysteine up to the phenylalanine, the CDR3 has a length of 14 residues. CDR3 DNA is the only sequence kept; it has 42 bases, read in frame from the first base. The germline V gene (reference sequence) gives CDR1 as DFQATT and CDR2 as SNEGSKA. Trimming takes 0 bases from V and 0 bases from J, and the germline ends sit 9 bases apart. Library method: 5' RACE. The sequencer was a NextSeq 500. Unique molecular identifiers were attached to individual cDNA molecules in the TCR library protocol so that sequencing error and PCR bias could be corrected. Sequencing covered both TCR alpha and beta chains, and within each sample the abundances of alpha and beta sequences were tightly co-correlated. The study's own analysis went as follows. Decombinator V4 was used to perform V gene, J gene and CDR3 annotation of TCR sequences. TCRs were defined as expanded if a significant change between any two time points was detected under a Poisson model with p below 0.0001. TCR abundances were normalised to the total number of TCRs sequenced per sample and expressed as counts per million. MAIT TCRs were defined by TRAV1-2 paired with TRAJ12, TRAJ20 or TRAJ33, and iNKT TCRs by TRAV10 paired with TRAJ18. VDJdb, accessed 1 November 2021, was searched for CMV, EBV and SARS-CoV-2 annotated TCRs, excluding TCRs annotated for multiple antigens. TCRdb reran the public reads through fastp at Q25 and MiXCR, keeping productive beta chains. CDR3 protein duplicates are merged, each entry listing the most common genes and DNA. TCRdb's processing, not the study's, gives the V and J calls here. Present in this sample are under 65,000 distinct CDR3 sequences, 13% of which were seen just once. Roughly 9.3% of the sample is in the top ten clones.

The TCR sequence derives from an adult who was a healthcare worker with PCR-confirmed SARS-CoV-2 infection or an uninfected control (not recorded which). The chain couples TRBV20-1 to TRBJ2-7; TRBD1 might be the D gene, on 6 matching bases. The sample here was whole blood, taken at baseline. The CDR3 in this case is CSARDGDNSYEQYF. The bases read TGCAGTGCTAGAGATGGGGACAACTCCTACGAGCAGTACTTC.